One sample yielded the 25 T cell receptor beta chains listed below, sequenced in a study of T cell responses to AZD1222 COVID-19 vaccine (dated by TCRdb to about 2021). Explained via the paper, the time point label denotes: baseline before first vaccination. The method was the immunoSEQ multiplex PCR assay. Sourced from immuneACCESS, this table was stored by TCRdb with only in-frame sequences that have V and J called. A share of the clones is absent; for the studies checked, an unresolved V gene accounts for under half, and the remainder has no known explanation. This sample is represented by some 130,000 clones; roughly 90% of them were singletons. Roughly 6.5% of the sample belongs to the ten largest clones. The sequencing used peripheral blood, collected on day 0 of AZD1222 vaccination. Receptor source: an adult in good health.

The chain is built from TRBV6-5 and TRBJ2-3, with D unclear. Trimming shortened V by 4 bases and J by 2 bases, and 7 bases separated the two germline ends. Germline CDR1 reads MNHEY; CDR2 reads SVGAGI. The CDR3 has 13 amino acids. This CDR3 reads CASSSPHTDTQYF. The CDR3 DNA follows: TGTGCCAGCAGTTCCCCCCACACAGATACGCAGTATTTT.

This chain connects TRBV6-5 to TRBJ2-3; D remains ambiguous. CDR1 MNHEY and CDR2 SVGAGI come from the germline V gene. Trimming took off 6 bases at V and 5 bases at J, with 15 bases between the two ends. This CDR3 has 14 amino acids. The CDR3 sequence is CASSQTRAQDTQYF. The CDR3 DNA reads TGTGCCAGCAGCCAGACAAGGGCGCAAGATACGCAGTATTTT.

This clone occurred once. J is TRBJ2-1 and V is TRBV6-5, with no clear D. Trimming left V 3 bases short and J 2 bases short, with 8 bases between. CDR1 is MNHEY and CDR2 is SVGAGI in the germline V gene. This CDR3 is 14 amino acids long. CDR3 residues: CASSYSSAYNEQFF. CDR3 sequence (DNA): TGTGCCAGCAGTTATTCGTCGGCCTACAATGAGCAGTTCTTC.

The chain recombines TRBV3-1 (or the pseudogene TRBV3-2) with TRBJ2-2, with D possibly matching TRBD1 (6 bases). CDR1 is LGHDT and CDR2 is YNNKEL in the germline V gene (reference sequence). The V gene lost 0 bases and the J gene lost 3 bases, with 8 bases spanning the gap. This CDR3 spans 15 amino acids. CDR3 sequence: CASSQEGQHTGELFF. CDR3 DNA: TGTGCCAGCAGCCAAGAAGGACAGCACACCGGGGAGCTGTTTTTT.

This rearrangement joins TRBV5-1 to TRBJ2-5; weak D call: TRBD1 (5 bases). The V end lost 5 bases, the J end lost 7 bases, and 18 bases lay between the germline ends. Looked up from germline, CDR1 is SGHRS and CDR2 is YFSETQ. This CDR3 is 14 amino acids long. DNA of the CDR3: TGCGCCAGCAGGACAGCTAGTATAACAGGGACCCAGTACTTC. It encodes CASRTASITGTQYF.

The chain recombines TRBV6-6 with TRBJ1-2, with TRBD1 identical over 7 bases. Trimming cost V 4 bases and J 14 bases; bases outside gene matches: 13. CDR1 and CDR2 (germline): MNHNY, SVGAGI (reference sequence). There are 13 residues in the CDR3. CDR3 bases: TGTGCCAGCAGTTCCTCAGGACAGGATGGGTATACCTTC. This sequence encodes CASSSSGQDGYTF.

The rearrangement links TRBV18 to TRBJ1-2; D is perhaps TRBD1 (5 bases). The CDR3 length is 14 residues. V shed 2 bases and J shed 7 bases, with 14 bases lying between them. The germline V gene has CDR1 KGHSH and CDR2 LQKENI. CDR3 amino acids: CASSPVEGPAGYTF. The CDR3 nucleotides are TGTGCCAGCTCACCAGTAGAGGGGCCCGCTGGCTACACCTTC. Based on the CDR3 plus reference TRBV18 and TRBJ1-2, the full variable domain is NAGVMQNPRHLVRRRGQEARLRCSPMKGHSHVYWYRQLPEEGLKFMVYLQKENIIDESGMPKERFSAEFPKEGPSILRIQQVVRGDSAAYFCASSPVEGPAGYTFGSGTRLTVV.

The chain employs TRBV7-9 and TRBJ2-2; tentative D call: TRBD2 (7 bases). This CDR3 contains 15 residues. CDR1 is SEHNR and CDR2 is FQNEAQ in the germline V gene (reference sequence). V dropped 1 base and J dropped 7 bases, with 13 bases sitting between them. CDR3 amino acids: CASSLGAGAIGELFF. Here the CDR3 DNA reads TGTGCCAGCAGCTTAGGCGCGGGGGCTATCGGGGAGCTGTTTTTT.

The gene calls are TRBV4-3 and TRBJ2-6, with no clear D. The ends were cut back, 2 bases at V and 0 bases at J, with 5 bases in the middle. Germline V CDR1 and CDR2: LGHNA, YSLEER. This CDR3 is 15 amino acids long. The CDR3 sequence: CASSQRGSGANVLTF. The DNA for the CDR3 is TGCGCCAGCAGCCAACGAGGCTCTGGGGCCAACGTCCTGACTTTC.

The J gene is TRBJ1-1, the V gene TRBV6-5; possible D gene TRBD1, 5 bases. V dropped 9 bases and J dropped 4 bases, with 18 bases sitting between them. CDR3 size: 14 residues. Germline V gene lookup returns CDR1 MNHEY and CDR2 SVGAGI. The CDR3 protein is CASTPPGPPTEAFF. The DNA of the CDR3 is TGTGCCAGTACACCTCCGGGACCCCCCACTGAAGCTTTCTTT.

The chain employs TRBV7-9 and TRBJ2-1, with 9 bases fitting TRBD2. Germline V lookup: CDR1 SEHNR, CDR2 FQNEAQ (reference sequence). V lost 5 bases, J lost 4 bases, and 15 bases stayed unmatched. The CDR3 spans 18 residues. The CDR3 DNA is TGTGCCAGCAGCGTAGTCGGGGCGGGGGGGCCCCTTTACAATGAGCAGTTCTTC. Its protein product is CASSVVGAGGPLYNEQFF.

This clone was found once. The rearrangement joins TRBV5-1 to TRBJ1-6; 10 nucleotides align to TRBD1. V shed 0 bases, J shed 12 bases, and the junction held 9 bases outside the gene matches. Germline V gene lookup returns CDR1 SGHRS and CDR2 YFSETQ. The CDR3 length is 16 residues. Here the CDR3 DNA reads TGCGCCAGCAGCTTGGACGGGGGACAGGGGCCTAGACCCCTCCACTTT. It is translated as CASSLDGGQGPRPLHF. Complete variable domain (other parts from reference TRBV5-1 and TRBJ1-6): KAGVTQTPRYLIKTRGQQVTLSCSPISGHRSVSWYQQTPGQGLQFLFEYFSETQRNKGNFPGRFSGRQFSNSRSEMNVSTLELGDSALYLCASSLDGGQGPRPLHFGNGTRLTVT.

The chain uses TRBV29-1 and TRBJ1-5; 9 bases line up with TRBD1. Germline V gene sequence: CDR1 SQVTM, CDR2 ANQGSEA. The CDR3 loop spans 13 amino acids. J gave up 4 bases and V 4 bases, and 2 bases lay outside the gene matches. The chain's CDR3 is CSVAGTGNQPQHF. The CDR3 DNA follows: TGCAGCGTTGCCGGGACAGGGAATCAGCCCCAGCATTTT.

The chain is built from TRBV4-1 and TRBJ1-1; D gene uncertain. The germline V gene encodes CDR1 MGHRA and CDR2 YSYEKL. The CDR3 loop spans 14 amino acids. Trimming removed 5 bases from V and 3 bases from J, with 13 bases in between. CDR3 sequence (DNA): TGCGCCAGCAGCGCAAGAGGCCGGGACACTGAAGCTTTCTTT. As protein: CASSARGRDTEAFF.

The chain links TRBV5-4 to TRBJ2-7; possible D gene TRBD2, 5 bases. Between the trimmed V and J ends, which lost 2 bases and 2 bases, there was a span of 14 bases. Germline V gene data show CDR1 as SGHNT and CDR2 as YYREEE (reference sequence). The CDR3 has 15 amino acids. The CDR3 nucleotides are TGTGCCAGCAGCTTTTCGAACGAGAGGGCCTACGAGCAGTACTTC. It is translated as CASSFSNERAYEQYF.

The V and J genes are TRBV11-2 and TRBJ1-5; D not certain. CDR1 and CDR2 from the germline V gene are SGHAT and FQNNGV. This CDR3 is 13 amino acids long. Trimming removed 0 bases at V and 6 bases at J, with 6 bases between. The CDR3 is CASSLDRAQPQHF. For the CDR3, the DNA is TGTGCCAGCAGCTTAGACCGGGCTCAGCCCCAGCATTTT.

There are a few counts of this clone. The gene calls are TRBV10-2 and TRBJ2-5; possibly TRBD1 for D (5 bases). The germline CDR1 and CDR2 sequences are WSHSY and SAAADI. The CDR3 loop spans 13 amino acids. V was clipped by 8 bases and J by 5 bases, with 15 bases between them. The CDR3, as DNA: TGCGCCAGCGGGGCCAGCCTTTGGGAGACCCAGTACTTC. It codes for CASGASLWETQYF.

This chain joins TRBV5-1 and TRBJ2-7; 10 bases agree with TRBD1. The CDR3 has 15 amino acids. Looked up from germline, CDR1 is SGHRS and CDR2 is YFSETQ. The trim removed 2 bases at V and 6 bases at J, leaving 8 bases unmatched. This CDR3 reads CASSLSPGQGFEQYF. The CDR3 DNA sequence: TGCGCCAGCAGCTTATCTCCGGGACAGGGGTTCGAGCAGTACTTC.

V and J are TRBV7-2 and TRBJ1-1; 7 bases line up with TRBD1. Germline CDR1 is SGHTA and CDR2 is FQGNSA. This CDR3 has 14 residues. The ends lost 5 bases at V and 0 bases at J; junction bases unmatched: 3. The CDR3 nucleotides read TGTGCCAGCAGCGGGGACAGTTTGAACACTGAAGCTTTCTTT. As protein: CASSGDSLNTEAFF.

The chain combines TRBV19 with TRBJ1-2; no definite D call. The germline V gene encodes CDR1 LNHDA and CDR2 SQIVND (reference sequence). V lost 5 bases and J lost 0, with 13 bases in between. The CDR3 is made up of 15 amino acids. In DNA form, the CDR3 reads TGTGCCAGTAGTCCTGACACCGAAGCTAACTATGGCTACACCTTC. This encodes CASSPDTEANYGYTF.

The genes are TRBV4-2 and TRBJ2-2; D not resolved. CDR1 is LGHNA and CDR2 is YNFKEQ in the germline V gene. The CDR3 spans 15 residues. The ends were cut back, 0 bases at V and 4 bases at J, with 9 bases in the middle. The CDR3 coding sequence is TGTGCCAGCAGCCAAGATAGGGTCAGCACCGGGGAGCTGTTTTTT. Translated: CASSQDRVSTGELFF.

This clone occurred a few times. V is TRBV27 and J is TRBJ2-6, with a possible D match to TRBD1 (6 bases). The germline V and J ends were trimmed by 0 bases and 1 base, with 10 bases remaining between them. CDR1 and CDR2 from the germline V gene are MNHEY and SMNVEV (reference sequence). The CDR3 extends over 17 amino acids. The DNA of the CDR3 is TGTGCCAGCAGTTTATCGGGGACAAGTTCTGGGGCCAACGTCCTGACTTTC. As protein: CASSLSGTSSGANVLTF.

The genes are TRBV2 and TRBJ1-1; 12 bases align to TRBD1. Germline-derived CDR1 and CDR2 are SNHLY and FYNNEI. The V and J ends lost 6 bases and 1 base, in that order; junction bases with no gene match: 0. The CDR3 has 14 amino acids. CDR3 in DNA: TGTGCCAGCAGGGGACAGGGGGCGAACACTGAAGCTTTCTTT. It specifies CASRGQGANTEAFF.

This clone has a single count. The V and J genes are TRBV29-1 and TRBJ1-5; maybe TRBD1 (5 bases). CDR3 size: 13 residues. Trimming removed 6 bases at V and 7 bases at J, with 16 bases between. Germline V lookup: CDR1 SQVTM, CDR2 ANQGSEA. In DNA form, the CDR3 reads TGCAGCGTGGGGACCCAAGCGGACCAGCCCCAGCATTTT. It codes for CSVGTQADQPQHF.

This clone was detected a few times. V gene TRBV5-6 combines with J gene TRBJ1-2; 7 bases match TRBD1. The CDR3 consists of 17 residues. V shed 3 bases, J shed 6 bases, and the junction held 17 bases outside the gene matches. Looked up from germline, CDR1 is SGHDT and CDR2 is YYEEEE. For the CDR3, the DNA is TGTGCCAGCAGCTGGCCGGGACAGACGGGTTTGGTCGATGGCTACACCTTC. Translation: CASSWPGQTGLVDGYTF.